This T cell receptor beta chain is drawn from a study of blood T cell repertoires in COVID-19. Across the whole study: The samples span acute and convalescent COVID-19 from the United States, Italy and Spain. Sample material is recorded as cDNA or gDNA derived from T cells, B-cell-depleted T cells, or PBMCs.

Original processing notes: Amplification with reference gene primers provided the estimates of nucleated cell counts. The data were produced by immunoSEQ multiplex PCR, yet TCRdb's version contains in-frame clones alone and is incomplete. That table gives V, J and clone size, and the DNA gave D and trimming. The sample carries about 130,000 clones, approximately 80% recorded once. Germline V CDR1 and CDR2: LNHDA, SQIVND (reference sequence). The CDR3 is 15 amino acids. V dropped 6 bases and J dropped 1 base, with 16 bases sitting between them. Sequenced sample: peripheral blood. This rearrangement joins TRBV19 to TRBJ2-7; possible D gene TRBD1, 7 bases. The receptor comes from a man between 60 and 70 years old who had recovered from COVID-19. CDR3 loop: CASSNQGGGSYEQYF. In DNA, the CDR3 is TGTGCCAGTAGCAACCAGGGGGGCGGATCCTACGAGCAGTACTTC.